This is a list of T cell receptor beta chains from one sample in a study of long-term antiretroviral therapy in people with HIV. Clones were read by immunoSEQ multiplex PCR, and TCRdb kept only the in-frame ones, dropping some. The sample lists fewer than 40,000 clones, roughly 78% occurring once. The input for sequencing was unsorted PBMCs, taken 3.4 years after starting antiretroviral therapy. The source of these receptors is a young man with HIV. Each CDR3 is given with its conserved first and last residue. D genes are given only for firm matches. The size field is filled for only some rows; it gives once, few, many or a size class.

size	V	J	D	DNA	CDR3
-	TRBV5-1	TRBJ2-2	-	TGCGCCAGCAGCTTCGGGCTAACCGGGGAGCTGTTTTTT	CASSFGLTGELFF
-	TRBV5-4	TRBJ2-1	-	TGTGCCAGCAGCTTGTCAGCTAGTCAGCCCAATGAGCAGTTCTTC	CASSLSASQPNEQFF
-	TRBV25-1	TRBJ2-7	TRBD1	TGTGCCAGCAGTGATTCACAGGGGGAGTTCGGCTACGAGCAGTACTTC	CASSDSQGEFGYEQYF
few	TRBV2	TRBJ2-2	-	TGTGCCAGCAGTGGGTCCAGGGCCGGGGAGCTGTTTTTT	CASSGSRAGELFF
-	TRBV6-5	TRBJ1-3	-	TGTGCCAGCGGAGGGACTGGAAACACCATATATTTT	CASGGTGNTIYF
-	TRBV7-8	TRBJ2-7	-	TGTGCCAGCAGTACTAGCCTAATCTCCTACGAGCAGTACTTC	CASSTSLISYEQYF
-	TRBV15	TRBJ1-4	-	TGTGCCACCAGCAGGGGACCTAATGAAAAACTGTTTTTT	CATSRGPNEKLFF
-	TRBV5-4	TRBJ2-1	-	TGTGCCAGCAGCTTGAACCCATACTCCTACAATGAGCAGTTCTTC	CASSLNPYSYNEQFF
once	TRBV28	TRBJ1-5	-	TGTGCCAGCAGTTTGAATCAGCCCCAGCATTTT	CASSLNQPQHF
-	TRBV2	TRBJ2-5	TRBD2	TGTGCCAGCAGTGAAGGGACTAGCGGGAGGGCCTGGGAGACCCAGTACTTC	CASSEGTSGRAWETQYF
-	TRBV7-9	TRBJ1-1	-	TGTGCCAGCAGCCATAGAGCGGGGGCCCCTGAAGCTTTCTTT	CASSHRAGAPEAFF
-	TRBV7-2	TRBJ2-1	TRBD2	TGTGCCAGCAGATCAAGCGGGATGGGGCAGTTCTTC	CASRSSGMGQFF
-	TRBV11-2	TRBJ1-1	TRBD1	TGTGCCAGCAGCAGTATCCGGGACAGATATGAAGCTTTCTTT	CASSSIRDRYEAFF
-	TRBV7-6	TRBJ1-3	TRBD1	TGTGCCAGCAGCTTCCGGGACAGGGCGGGAAACACCATATATTTT	CASSFRDRAGNTIYF
-	TRBV10-3	TRBJ1-1	TRBD1	TGTGCCACCCGAAGTGACAGGGAGAGAGATGAAGCTTTCTTT	CATRSDRERDEAFF
-	TRBV2	TRBJ2-5	-	TGTGCCAGCAGTGAACGGTCGGGGCGGGAGACCCAGTACTTC	CASSERSGRETQYF
-	TRBV10-3	TRBJ2-5	-	TGTGCCATCAGTGAGTCGAAGGGGGAAGAGACCCAGTACTTC	CAISESKGEETQYF
-	TRBV6-1	TRBJ2-7	-	TGTGCCAGCAGTGAATTGGTCAGGGCAGCCGAGCAGTACTTC	CASSELVRAAEQYF
-	TRBV6-5	TRBJ2-7	-	TGTGCCAGCAGTCCCGGGCCCTACGAGCAGTACTTC	CASSPGPYEQYF
few	TRBV7-9	TRBJ2-1	TRBD1	TGTGCCAGCAGCTCAGGGTGGACAGGGTACAATGAGCAGTTCTTC	CASSSGWTGYNEQFF
-	TRBV11-2	TRBJ2-7	-	TGTGCCAGCAGCTTACGCCAACTAGCCCACGAGCAGTACTTC	CASSLRQLAHEQYF
-	TRBV12-5	TRBJ2-1	TRBD2	TGTGCTAGTGGTTTTCTGGGGGGGAGTGAGCAGTTCTTC	CASGFLGGSEQFF
-	TRBV11-2	TRBJ1-3	-	TGTGCCAGCAGCCCTTTGGCCTCTGGAAACACCATATATTTT	CASSPLASGNTIYF
-	TRBV14	TRBJ2-7	-	TGTGCCAGCAGCCTATGGAACAGGGCCCACGAGCAGTACTTC	CASSLWNRAHEQYF
-	TRBV27	TRBJ2-1	-	TGTGCCAGCAGTCCCGAGGGAGGGGGCCTGATCTTC	CASSPEGGGLIF
-	TRBV5-4	TRBJ2-1	TRBD2	TGTGCCAGCACCAGGGGACTAGCGGGAGGAGGGTCCTACAATGAGCAGTTCTTC	CASTRGLAGGGSYNEQFF
once	TRBV4-1	TRBJ2-1	-	TGCGCCAGCAGCCTAGGGGATGAGCAGTTCTTC	CASSLGDEQFF
-	TRBV19	TRBJ1-4	TRBD1	TGTGCCAGTAATTACGGGACAGGGGATGAAAAACTGTTTTTT	CASNYGTGDEKLFF
-	TRBV11-2	TRBJ2-7	TRBD2	TGTGCCAGCAGCTTAGATTCTAGCGGGAGCTTTGGGCTCTCCTACGAGCAGTACTTC	CASSLDSSGSFGLSYEQYF
-	TRBV6-1	TRBJ2-7	TRBD2	TGTGCCAGCAGTGTTACCCATAGCGGGGACTACTACGAGCAGTACTTC	CASSVTHSGDYYEQYF
-	TRBV29-1	TRBJ1-4	-	TGCAGCGTTGGAGCCGGGACTCAGGGGCTAAAACTGTTTTTT	CSVGAGTQGLKLFF
-	TRBV5-6	TRBJ2-1	TRBD2	TGTGCCAGCAGCTTCTTGGGGGGGGAGCAGTTCTTC	CASSFLGGEQFF
few	TRBV7-9	TRBJ2-7	TRBD1	TGTGCCAGCAGCTTCGGGACAGATTCCTACGAGCAGTACTTC	CASSFGTDSYEQYF
-	TRBV18	TRBJ2-3	TRBD1	TGTGCCAGCTCACCAGAGAAGGGGGCATCAGATACGCAGTATTTT	CASSPEKGASDTQYF
-	TRBV7-6	TRBJ2-2	-	TGTGCCAGCAGCCCACCTGAGGGGACTGGGGAGCTGTTTTTT	CASSPPEGTGELFF
-	TRBV6-6	TRBJ1-1	TRBD1	TGTGCCAGCAGTGACCGACAGGGGGGTAACACTGAAGCTTTCTTT	CASSDRQGGNTEAFF
-	TRBV6-5	TRBJ2-3	TRBD2	TGTGCCAGTTCATTAGCGGGAGGACCCACAGATACGCAGTATTTT	CASSLAGGPTDTQYF
-	TRBV6-1	TRBJ1-5	TRBD1	TGTGCCAGCAGACCAGCAGGGGGCCTTAATCAGCCCCAGCATTTT	CASRPAGGLNQPQHF
-	TRBV25-1	TRBJ1-2	TRBD1	TGTGCCAGCAGTGGGGCCGGGACAGGGGCAAGTGGCTACACCTTC	CASSGAGTGASGYTF
-	TRBV19	TRBJ2-7	TRBD2	TGTGCCAGTAGTCCGGTAGCGGGGGCCTACGAGCAGTACTTC	CASSPVAGAYEQYF
-	TRBV5-4	TRBJ1-3	-	TGTGCCAGCAGCTTGGGAACAGGGGGAAACACCATATATTTT	CASSLGTGGNTIYF
-	TRBV4-3	TRBJ2-7	-	TGCGCCAGCAGCCAAGACGGGTCTGGCGGGGTTACCTACGAGCAGTACTTC	CASSQDGSGGVTYEQYF
once	TRBV14	TRBJ1-2	TRBD1	TGTGCCAGCAGCCTAGGATTCGGCGGGACAGTTTTTGGCTACACCTTC	CASSLGFGGTVFGYTF
few	TRBV19	TRBJ1-5	-	TGTGCCAGTAGTCCCCTAGGACAGCCCCAGCATTTT	CASSPLGQPQHF